These 23 T cell receptor beta chains were all obtained from the same sample, sequenced in a study of blood T cell repertoires in COVID-19. The protocol was immunoSEQ multiplex PCR, while the TCRdb copy is restricted to in-frame clones and leaves out a portion. The sample records about 130,000 clones, roughly 83% being singletons. Input material: PBMCs or T cells enriched from blood (not recorded which). The receptors derive from a man between 45 and 60 years old who had recovered from COVID-19.

The V gene is TRBV30, the J gene TRBJ1-5, with TRBD1 as a possible D gene (5 bases). The CDR3 runs to 12 residues. V was pared by 0 bases and J by 10 bases, with 10 bases between. In germline, CDR1 is GTSNPN, CDR2 SVGIG (reference sequence). This chain's CDR3 is CAWSVTGGPQHF. The CDR3 DNA reads as TGTGCCTGGAGTGTAACCGGGGGACCCCAGCATTTT.

The chain employs TRBV19 and TRBJ2-2; 7 nucleotides agree with TRBD2. The trim removed 6 bases at V and 5 bases at J, leaving 9 bases unmatched. Germline lookup yields CDR1 LNHDA and CDR2 SQIVND (reference sequence). This CDR3 has 15 amino acids. The chain's CDR3 is CASSHRRAGTGELFF. CDR3 DNA: TGTGCCAGTAGCCACAGGAGAGCGGGAACCGGGGAGCTGTTTTTT. The complete variable domain, with remaining parts taken from reference TRBV19 and TRBJ2-2, reads DGGITQSPKYLFRKEGQNVTLSCEQNLNHDAMYWYRQDPGQGLRLIYYSQIVNDFQKGDIAEGYSVSREKKESFPLTVTSAQKNPTAFYLCASSHRRAGTGELFFGEGSRLTVL.

For this clone: An end of the junction does not agree with germline; a read error may underlie this. The J gene is TRBJ2-2, the V gene TRBV30; 10 bases match TRBD2. Per the germline V gene, CDR1 is GTSNPN and CDR2 is SVGIG (reference sequence). The CDR3 extends over 15 amino acids. Here the CDR3 reads CACRVGLANTGELFF. In DNA form, the CDR3 reads TGTGCCTGTCGGGTGGGACTAGCGAATACCGGGGAGCTGTTTTTT.

The chain has TRBV3-1 (or the pseudogene TRBV3-2) and TRBJ2-2, with 12 bases identical to TRBD2. V shed 3 bases, J shed 4 bases, and the junction held 0 bases outside the gene matches. Looked up from germline, CDR1 is LGHDT and CDR2 is YNNKEL (reference sequence). This CDR3 spans 15 amino acids. This chain's CDR3 is CASSQGLAGTGELFF. The CDR3 DNA reads as TGTGCCAGCAGCCAGGGACTAGCGGGCACCGGGGAGCTGTTTTTT.

CDR3 DNA: TGTGCCAGTAGTCTAGGACTAGCCGGAGAAGGCGGGGAGCTGTTTTTT. Its translation is CASSLGLAGEGGELFF. The rearrangement uses TRBV19 and TRBJ2-2; the match to TRBD2 covers 8 bases. With V trimmed by 5 bases and J by 7 bases, 12 bases remained unmatched. CDR3 size: 16 residues. From germline, CDR1 is LNHDA and CDR2 SQIVND (reference sequence). Using reference TRBV19 and TRBJ2-2 for the parts outside the CDR3, the full variable domain is DGGITQSPKYLFRKEGQNVTLSCEQNLNHDAMYWYRQDPGQGLRLIYYSQIVNDFQKGDIAEGYSVSREKKESFPLTVTSAQKNPTAFYLCASSLGLAGEGGELFFGEGSRLTVL.

The V and J genes are TRBV11-1 and TRBJ1-2, with 7 positions matching TRBD1. With 5 bases clipped from V and 4 bases from J, the junction kept 7 bases outside the gene matches. CDR1 is SGHAT, CDR2 FQDESV, per germline (reference sequence). The CDR3 has 14 residues. This CDR3 is CASSPRGSFYGYTF. The CDR3 nucleotides are TGTGCCAGCAGCCCCAGGGGGTCCTTCTATGGCTACACCTTC.

The J gene is TRBJ2-1, the V gene TRBV19, with 13 nucleotides matching TRBD2. The CDR3 spans 17 residues. Losses at the gene ends were 6 bases for V and 2 bases for J; bases not matched to a gene: 7. Germline V gene data show CDR1 as LNHDA and CDR2 as SQIVND (reference sequence). The chain's CDR3 is CASSRTSGGVAYNEQFF. CDR3 bases: TGTGCCAGTAGCAGGACTAGCGGGGGTGTGGCCTACAATGAGCAGTTCTTC. Based on the CDR3 plus reference TRBV19 and TRBJ2-1, the full variable domain is DGGITQSPKYLFRKEGQNVTLSCEQNLNHDAMYWYRQDPGQGLRLIYYSQIVNDFQKGDIAEGYSVSREKKESFPLTVTSAQKNPTAFYLCASSRTSGGVAYNEQFFGPGTRLTVL.

V is TRBV7-2 and J is TRBJ2-1; 11 positions agree with TRBD2. The ends lost 1 base at V and 4 bases at J; junction bases unmatched: 0. The V gene's germline CDR1 is SGHTA and CDR2 FQGNSA. This CDR3 spans 15 amino acids. CDR3 residues: CASSLGLAGYNEQFF. The CDR3 DNA reads TGTGCCAGCAGCTTAGGACTAGCGGGGTACAATGAGCAGTTCTTC. Together with reference TRBV7-2 and TRBJ2-1, the CDR3 gives the full variable domain: GAGVSQSPSNKVTEKGKDVELRCDPISGHTALYWYRQSLGQGLEFLIYFQGNSAPDKSGLPSDRFSAERTGGSVSTLTIQRTQQEDSAVYLCASSLGLAGYNEQFFGPGTRLTVL.

This clone has more than one count but fewer than ten. This chain links TRBV6-2 or TRBV6-3 with TRBJ1-1, with no clear D. V was shortened by 4 bases and J by 0 bases, with 9 bases between the two germline ends. Germline V CDR1 and CDR2: MNHEY, SVGEGT. The CDR3 length is 14 residues. CDR3 sequence reads: CASSSVSMNTEAFF. Here the CDR3 DNA reads TGTGCCAGCAGTTCGGTTTCCATGAACACTGAAGCTTTCTTT.

This chain uses TRBV24-1 with TRBJ2-2, with D hard to call. CDR1 is KGHDR and CDR2 is SFDVKD in the germline V gene. The CDR3 is 14 residues long. V dropped 3 bases and J dropped 3 bases, with 7 bases sitting between them. The CDR3 here is CATSDTSDTGELFF. The CDR3 DNA follows: TGTGCCACCAGTGATACCTCGGACACCGGGGAGCTGTTTTTT.

The V call is TRBV10-3, the J call TRBJ1-2, with 7 bases fitting TRBD1. Trimming removed 7 bases from V and 10 bases from J; junction bases left unmatched: 15. Germline values: CDR1 ENHRY, CDR2 SYGVKD. This CDR3 has 14 residues. The CDR3 spells CAINRGTGDSHYTF. In nucleotides, the CDR3 is TGTGCCATCAACCGAGGGACGGGGGACAGCCACTACACCTTC.

The chain employs TRBV7-9 and TRBJ1-5; weak D call: TRBD1 (6 bases). The CDR3 extends over 17 amino acids. Germline assignment: CDR1 SEHNR and CDR2 FQNEAQ (reference sequence). The V and J ends lost 1 base and 1 base respectively, with 14 bases between them. The CDR3 sequence: CASSLGTGRGSNQPQHF. Here the CDR3 DNA reads TGTGCCAGCAGCTTAGGTACAGGGAGGGGGAGCAATCAGCCCCAGCATTTT. The whole variable domain, filled in from reference TRBV7-9 and TRBJ1-5, reads DTGVSQNPRHKITKRGQNVTFRCDPISEHNRLYWYRQTLGQGPEFLTYFQNEAQLEKSRLLSDRFSAERPKGSFSTLEIQRTEQGDSAMYLCASSLGTGRGSNQPQHFGDGTRLSIL.

J is TRBJ2-7 and V is TRBV5-1, with D maybe TRBD2 (6 bases). V was clipped by 5 bases and J by 0 bases, with 15 bases between them. The CDR3 is made up of 15 amino acids. The germline V gene has CDR1 SGHRS and CDR2 YFSETQ. The CDR3 here is CASRAGPESSYEQYF. CDR3 nucleotides: TGCGCCAGCAGGGCGGGACCCGAAAGCTCCTACGAGCAGTACTTC.

A single count supports this clone. The V and J genes are TRBV24-1 and TRBJ1-1, with D perhaps matching TRBD1 (6 bases). Germline values: CDR1 KGHDR, CDR2 SFDVKD. Trimming removed 2 bases from V and 0 bases from J, with 9 bases in between. The CDR3 totals 15 residues. CDR3 sequence reads: CATSDSSGVNTEAFF. CDR3 nucleotide sequence: TGTGCCACCAGTGATTCATCAGGGGTGAACACTGAAGCTTTCTTT.

The V call is TRBV9, the J call TRBJ2-1; TRBD2 matches at 8 bases. The junction had 5 bases not matched to a gene; V was cut back by 0 bases and J by 0 bases. CDR3 size: 17 residues. The germline V gene has CDR1 SGDLS and CDR2 YYNGEE. The chain's CDR3 is CASSVGVSGASYNEQFF. The CDR3 coding sequence is TGTGCCAGCAGCGTAGGGGTTAGCGGGGCCTCCTACAATGAGCAGTTCTTC.

The chain has TRBV11-2 and TRBJ2-5, with 7 nucleotides matching TRBD1. There are 18 residues in the CDR3. J lost 4 bases, V lost 4 bases, and 18 bases had no gene match. Germline CDR1 and CDR2: SGHAT and FQNNGV. In DNA form, the CDR3 reads TGTGCCAGCAGCTCCCGGGACAGAAGTTTAGGATTGGGAGAGACCCAGTACTTC. Translated, it gives CASSSRDRSLGLGETQYF.

The V and J genes are TRBV7-2 and TRBJ2-7; D gene uncertain. The CDR3 extends over 14 amino acids. Germline loops: CDR1 SGHTA, CDR2 FQGNSA. V was cut by 6 bases and J by 5 bases, with 17 bases left in between. The CDR3 DNA follows: TGTGCCAGCAGAGCCTGGTCCCAGCAGGACGAGCAGTACTTC. It specifies CASRAWSQQDEQYF.

This clone was observed a single time. This chain uses TRBV3-1 (or the pseudogene TRBV3-2) with TRBJ1-5, with a tentative D call TRBD1 (5 bases). The V end lost 4 bases, the J end lost 2 bases, and 9 bases lay between the germline ends. The CDR3 loop spans 14 amino acids. From germline, CDR1 is LGHDT and CDR2 YNNKEL (reference sequence). This chain's CDR3 is CASSLGGGNQPQHF. The CDR3 nucleotides read TGTGCCAGCAGCCTCGGAGGGGGCAATCAGCCCCAGCATTTT.

The table lists this clone with a few counts. The chain has TRBV20-1 and TRBJ2-5; maybe TRBD2 (6 bases). CDR3 length: 17 amino acids. In germline, CDR1 is DFQATT, CDR2 SNEGSKA (reference sequence). Trimming removed 3 bases from V and 0 bases from J, with 20 bases in between. CDR3 nucleotides: TGCAGTGCTAGTTCTCCTATCCCGGGACTCAACCAAGAGACCCAGTACTTC. Its translation: CSASSPIPGLNQETQYF.

This rearrangement joins TRBV5-4 to TRBJ1-6; D ambiguous. V lost 5 bases and J lost 9, with 18 bases in between. Germline V gives CDR1 SGHNT, CDR2 YYREEE (reference sequence). The CDR3 runs 15 residues. CDR3 loop: CASREASYPFSPLHF. CDR3 DNA sequence: TGTGCCAGCAGGGAGGCCTCATACCCTTTTTCACCCCTCCACTTT.

The chain joins TRBV4-3 to TRBJ2-1; D gene unclear. The germline gives CDR1 LGHNA, CDR2 YSLEER. The V end was cut by 0 bases, the J end by 6 bases, with 9 bases between. CDR3 length: 14 residues. CDR3 loop: CASSQEVLLNEQFF. The CDR3 DNA reads as TGCGCCAGCAGCCAAGAGGTTCTACTCAATGAGCAGTTCTTC.

The chain carries TRBV5-4 and TRBJ2-7; no definite D call. CDR1 and CDR2 from the germline V gene are SGHNT and YYREEE (reference sequence). CDR3 length: 14 residues. Trimming removed 5 bases at V and 2 bases at J, with 14 bases between. CDR3 residues: CASSSPGPTYEQYF. The CDR3 nucleotides are TGTGCCAGCAGTTCACCGGGTCCCACCTACGAGCAGTACTTC.

V and J are TRBV4-2 and TRBJ1-2, with D possibly matching TRBD1 (6 bases). Germline CDR1 reads LGHNA; CDR2 reads YNFKEQ. Trimming stripped 0 bases from V and 1 base from J, with 12 bases between. The length of the CDR3 is 16 residues. Here the CDR3 reads CASSQDWEGVNYGYTF. CDR3 in DNA: TGTGCCAGCAGCCAAGATTGGGAGGGGGTTAACTATGGCTACACCTTC.